What follows are 27 T cell receptor beta chains derived from one specimen sequenced in a study of blood T cell repertoires in COVID-19. The protocol was immunoSEQ multiplex PCR, while the TCRdb copy is restricted to in-frame clones and leaves out a portion. This table has over 20,000 clones, under 90% appearing once. The sequenced material came from peripheral blood. The receptors originated from a human donor in a cohort sampled during active COVID-19.

This clone was detected a few times. This sequence joins TRBV11-2 and TRBJ2-1; D is unclear. V lost 7 bases, J lost 4 bases, and 17 bases lay in between. CDR1 and CDR2 (germline): SGHAT, FQNNGV. The CDR3 length is 15 residues. CDR3 residues: CASTPVEPRYNEQFF. CDR3 coding DNA: TGTGCCAGCACCCCCGTTGAACCGCGATACAATGAGCAGTTCTTC.

The V call is TRBV7-2, the J call TRBJ1-5; weak D call: TRBD1 (6 bases). Trimming shortened V by 1 base and J by 2 bases, and 9 bases separated the two germline ends. CDR3 length: 15 residues. The V gene's germline CDR1 is SGHTA and CDR2 FQGNSA. The CDR3 coding sequence is TGTGCCAGCAGCTTAGGGCCAGGGGGCAATCAGCCCCAGCATTTT. Protein product: CASSLGPGGNQPQHF. The entire variable domain, with the rest obtained from reference TRBV7-2 and TRBJ1-5, is as follows: GAGVSQSPSNKVTEKGKDVELRCDPISGHTALYWYRQSLGQGLEFLIYFQGNSAPDKSGLPSDRFSAERTGGSVSTLTIQRTQQEDSAVYLCASSLGPGGNQPQHFGDGTRLSIL.

V is TRBV7-2 and J is TRBJ2-2, with D possibly TRBD2 on 5 matching bases. Per germline, CDR1 SGHTA and CDR2 FQGNSA. The CDR3 covers 15 residues. The ends were cut back, 1 base at V and 0 bases at J, with 6 bases in the middle. CDR3 DNA sequence: TGTGCCAGCAGCTTAGGCGGGCCGAACACCGGGGAGCTGTTTTTT. Translating gives CASSLGGPNTGELFF.

In DNA, the CDR3 is TGTGCCAGCAGCTCCACGGGGTGGAGCACTGAAGCTTTCTTT. Translated: CASSSTGWSTEAFF. V gene TRBV7-2 combines with J gene TRBJ1-1; D not resolved. The germline V and J ends were trimmed by 4 bases and 4 bases, with 13 bases remaining between them. Germline CDR1 is SGHTA and CDR2 is FQGNSA. The CDR3 sequence is 14 residues long. The entire variable domain, with the rest obtained from reference TRBV7-2 and TRBJ1-1, is as follows: GAGVSQSPSNKVTEKGKDVELRCDPISGHTALYWYRQSLGQGLEFLIYFQGNSAPDKSGLPSDRFSAERTGGSVSTLTIQRTQQEDSAVYLCASSSTGWSTEAFFGQGTRLTVV.

This clone came up a few times. This sequence joins TRBV27 and TRBJ1-6; 8 nucleotides agree with TRBD1. From germline, CDR1 is MNHEY and CDR2 SMNVEV (reference sequence). The V gene end was trimmed by 5 bases and the J gene end by 7 bases; junction bases not matched to a gene: 13. CDR3 size: 17 residues. The CDR3 region has the DNA TGTGCCAGCAGTCCAAAAACAGGGGGAATTCGGAATTCACCCCTCCACTTT. It specifies CASSPKTGGIRNSPLHF.

The chain couples TRBV10-3 to TRBJ2-3; D may be TRBD2 (6 bases). The V gene's germline CDR1 is ENHRY and CDR2 SYGVKD. The CDR3 runs to 13 residues. With 3 bases removed from V and 6 bases from J, the gap between germline ends came to 10 bases. CDR3 loop: CAISEGGSDTQYF. The DNA for the CDR3 is TGTGCCATCAGTGAAGGAGGGTCCGATACGCAGTATTTT.

This chain joins TRBV5-1 and TRBJ2-1; 11 positions agree with TRBD2. There are 15 residues in the CDR3. V lost 0 bases, J lost 7 bases, and 3 bases stayed unmatched. Per germline, CDR1 SGHRS and CDR2 YFSETQ. Here the CDR3 reads CASSLVSSGGNEQFF. The CDR3, as DNA: TGCGCCAGCAGCTTGGTGTCTAGCGGGGGGAATGAGCAGTTCTTC.

V and J are TRBV18 and TRBJ2-1, with D possibly TRBD2 on 5 matching bases. Germline V CDR1 and CDR2: KGHSH, LQKENI. The V end lost 2 bases, the J end lost 3 bases, and 11 bases lay between the germline ends. The CDR3 totals 15 residues. DNA of the CDR3: TGTGCCAGCTCACCAGTAGCGCTCCTCTACAATGAGCAGTTCTTC. Translated: CASSPVALLYNEQFF.

V usage is TRBV6-5 and J usage is TRBJ1-2; D is possibly TRBD1 (5 bases). The CDR3 length is 15 residues. Germline CDR1 is MNHEY and CDR2 is SVGAGI. V shed 0 bases and J shed 7 bases, with 15 bases lying between them. CDR3 DNA sequence: TGTGCCAGCAGTTACTCGGAGGGGCTTCAGGGTGGCTACACCTTC. Residues: CASSYSEGLQGGYTF.

The rearrangement uses TRBV28 and TRBJ2-1, with D perhaps matching TRBD2 (6 bases). The CDR3 totals 16 residues. Germline values: CDR1 MDHEN, CDR2 SYDVKM. The ends were cut back, 3 bases at V and 0 bases at J, with 12 bases in the middle. CDR3 in amino acids: CASSLLGSISYNEQFF. The CDR3, as DNA: TGTGCCAGCAGTTTGCTCGGGAGTATCTCCTACAATGAGCAGTTCTTC.

V gene TRBV11-2 combines with J gene TRBJ1-4; possible D gene TRBD1, 6 bases. The V end lost 6 bases, the J end lost 8 bases, and 16 bases lay between the germline ends. The CDR3 covers 14 residues. Looked up from germline, CDR1 is SGHAT and CDR2 is FQNNGV. The CDR3 coding sequence is TGTGCCAGCAGTCCCCCAGGGGTTCAAGAAAAACTGTTTTTT. It codes for CASSPPGVQEKLFF. The entire variable domain, with the rest obtained from reference TRBV11-2 and TRBJ1-4, is as follows: EAGVAQSPRYKIIEKRQSVAFWCNPISGHATLYWYQQILGQGPKLLIQFQNNGVVDDSQLPKDRFSAERLKGVDSTLKIQPAKLEDSAVYLCASSPPGVQEKLFFGSGTQLSVL.

A word on this clone: Additional DNA sequences in this sample encode the identical CDR3. This chain uses TRBV20-1 with TRBJ2-5; possibly TRBD2 for D (6 bases). V shed 5 bases and J shed 5 bases, with 6 bases lying between them. Germline V CDR1 and CDR2: DFQATT, SNEGSKA (reference sequence). CDR3 length: 10 residues. The DNA of the CDR3 is TGCAGTGCTGGGAGGGAGACCCAGTACTTC. Amino acids: CSAGRETQYF.

The chain is built from TRBV12-3 or TRBV12-4 and TRBJ1-5; a possible D gene is TRBD1 (5 bases). This CDR3 has 13 residues. V lost 3 bases to trimming and J lost 5 bases, with 8 bases between them. The CDR3: CASSLAGHQPQHF. CDR3 nucleotides: TGTGCCAGCAGTTTGGCGGGGCATCAGCCCCAGCATTTT.

The CDR3 DNA sequence: TGTGCCAGTAGTATTGGCGGGAGGGCCCGAGAGACCCAGTACTTC. Its protein is CASSIGGRARETQYF. The chain has TRBV19 and TRBJ2-5, with 9 bases identical to TRBD2. V dropped 3 bases and J dropped 4; count of bases not matched to a gene: 6. The CDR3 consists of 15 residues. The V gene's germline CDR1 is LNHDA and CDR2 SQIVND (reference sequence).

The rearrangement uses TRBV4-3 and TRBJ1-4; TRBD1 aligns across 10 bases. Germline V lookup: CDR1 LGHNA, CDR2 YSLEER. CDR3 length: 16 amino acids. After removal of 4 bases from V and 12 bases from J, the junction contained 14 bases not matched to a gene. The CDR3 coding sequence is TGCGCCAGCAGCCTGAAAGACAGGGGGCCTAATGATGAACTGTTTTTT. Translating gives CASSLKDRGPNDELFF.

V gene TRBV6-6 combines with J gene TRBJ1-5; 8 positions match TRBD1. The ends lost 6 bases at V and 6 bases at J; junction bases unmatched: 10. Germline assignment: CDR1 MNHNY and CDR2 SVGAGI (reference sequence). This CDR3 is built from 15 residues. CDR3 coding DNA: TGTGCCAGCAGCCGAGACAGGGGCGGGGGTCAGCCCCAGCATTTT. This encodes CASSRDRGGGQPQHF.

This clone was seen once. The chain carries TRBV7-6 and TRBJ2-5; a possible D gene is TRBD1 (6 bases). CDR1 SGHVS and CDR2 FNYEAQ come from the germline V gene. Trimming took off 5 bases at V and 5 bases at J, with 18 bases between the two ends. The CDR3 is 15 amino acids. The CDR3 here is CASSPGTSHGETQYF. The CDR3 nucleotides read TGTGCCAGCAGCCCCGGGACATCACATGGGGAGACCCAGTACTTC.

The rearrangement uses TRBV5-8 and TRBJ2-3; tentatively, D is TRBD1 (6 bases). V was pared by 4 bases and J by 0 bases, with 15 bases between. This CDR3 comprises 16 residues. The germline gives CDR1 SGHTS, CDR2 YDEGEE. CDR3: CASSLGKGDSTDTQYF. DNA for the CDR3: TGTGCCAGCAGCCTCGGGAAGGGGGATAGCACAGATACGCAGTATTTT.

V and J are TRBV30 and TRBJ2-2, with D unclear. The CDR3 totals 14 residues. Germline V gives CDR1 GTSNPN, CDR2 SVGIG (reference sequence). The V end lost 7 bases, the J end lost 0 bases, and 12 bases lay between the germline ends. In DNA form, the CDR3 reads TGTGCCTTCGATTCGGTCGCGAACACCGGGGAGCTGTTTTTT. This encodes CAFDSVANTGELFF. The full variable domain, completed using reference TRBV30 and TRBJ2-2, is SQTIHQWPATLVQPVGSPLSLECTVEGTSNPNLYWYRQAAGRGLQLLFYSVGIGQISSEVPQNLSASRPQDRQFILSSKKLLLSDSGFYLCAFDSVANTGELFFGEGSRLTVL.

This clone has only one observation. This chain joins TRBV6-5 and TRBJ2-3, with TRBD2 matching 10 bases. The CDR3 is 15 amino acids. Germline V CDR1 and CDR2: MNHEY, SVGAGI. Trimming removed 6 bases from V and 2 bases from J; junction bases left unmatched: 5. CDR3 loop: CASRRSGGFTDTQYF. In DNA, the CDR3 is TGTGCCAGCAGACGTAGCGGGGGGTTCACAGATACGCAGTATTTT.

The rearrangement uses TRBV27 and TRBJ1-2; D is unresolved. The CDR3 is made up of 15 amino acids. Germline loops: CDR1 MNHEY, CDR2 SMNVEV (reference sequence). The V end was cut by 3 bases, the J end by 4 bases, with 15 bases between. CDR3 bases: TGTGCCAGCAGTTTTGGTTTCGGTTTCTCCTATGGCTACACCTTC. Its translation is CASSFGFGFSYGYTF.

V usage is TRBV9 and J usage is TRBJ2-1; the match to TRBD2 covers 10 bases. The CDR3 runs 15 residues. Germline V gene data show CDR1 as SGDLS and CDR2 as YYNGEE. The trim removed 0 bases at V and 10 bases at J, leaving 7 bases unmatched. CDR3 in amino acids: CASSVDLAGASEQFF. The CDR3 DNA reads as TGTGCCAGCAGCGTAGACCTAGCGGGAGCATCCGAGCAGTTCTTC. Combining the CDR3 with reference TRBV9 and TRBJ2-1 gives the whole variable domain DSGVTQTPKHLITATGQRVTLRCSPRSGDLSVYWYQQSLDQGLQFLIQYYNGEERAKGNILERFSAQQFPDLHSELNLSSLELGDSALYFCASSVDLAGASEQFFGPGTRLTVL.

The chain is built from TRBV11-3 and TRBJ2-7; tentative D call: TRBD2 (5 bases). V gave up 5 bases and J gave up 3 bases, with 17 bases separating them. The CDR3 sequence is 15 residues long. Germline V gene sequence: CDR1 SGHNT, CDR2 YENEEA. CDR3 coding DNA: TGTGCCAGCAGCGATTCGGGGTCCTCCCGCTACGAGCAGTACTTC. Its translation: CASSDSGSSRYEQYF.

The rearrangement joins TRBV15 to TRBJ2-2; tentative D call: TRBD2 (5 bases). Germline CDR1 LNHNV, CDR2 YYDKDF (reference sequence). The CDR3 length is 14 residues. With 0 bases removed from V and 4 bases from J, the gap between germline ends came to 6 bases. CDR3 amino acids: CATSRDRGTGELFF. The DNA of the CDR3 is TGTGCCACCAGCAGAGATCGGGGCACCGGGGAGCTGTTTTTT.

This chain connects TRBV14 to TRBJ2-7; the match to TRBD1 covers 11 bases. V lost 6 bases, J lost 4 bases, and 14 bases stayed unmatched. Germline V lookup: CDR1 SGHDN, CDR2 FVKESK. The length of the CDR3 is 17 residues. The CDR3 coding sequence is TGTGCCAGCAGTCAACACGGAACCGGGACAGGGGGTTACGAGCAGTACTTC. Its protein is CASSQHGTGTGGYEQYF.

This chain links TRBV13 with TRBJ1-3; 9 bases align to TRBD1. J gave up 0 bases and V 2 bases, and 2 bases lay outside the gene matches. The germline gives CDR1 PRHDT, CDR2 FYEKMQ (reference sequence). CDR3 length equals 16 residues. As DNA, the CDR3 is TGTGCCAGCAGCTTAACAGGGGGCTACTCTGGAAACACCATATATTTT. This gives the protein CASSLTGGYSGNTIYF.

This chain uses TRBV15 with TRBJ1-1, with 11 positions matching TRBD1. The CDR3 length is 16 residues. After removal of 5 bases from V and 7 bases from J, the junction contained 12 bases not matched to a gene. CDR1 is LNHNV, CDR2 YYDKDF, per germline (reference sequence). CDR3 sequence (DNA): TGTGCCACCAGCGCCGCCGGGACAGGGGGTATTGGTGAAGCTTTCTTT. This translates into CATSAAGTGGIGEAFF.